These T cell receptor beta chains were read from a single sample in a study of early T cells in non-severe SARS-CoV-2 infection. TCRdb re-called the 5' RACE reads with MiXCR, one entry per CDR3 protein. The sample has fewer than 80,000 distinct CDR3 sequences; roughly 4.5% are singletons. The sample consisted of whole blood, taken at baseline. Source of these receptors: an adult who was a healthcare worker with PCR-confirmed SARS-CoV-2 infection or an uninfected control (not recorded which). The donor label of this sample is uncertain. CDR3s include the opening cysteine and the closing phenylalanine or tryptophan. Each record gives: clone size, J gene, D gene, V gene, CDR3 protein, CDR3 DNA. D genes are given only for firm matches. The size field is filled for only some rows; it gives once, few, many or a size class.

many | TRBJ1-4 | . | TRBV9 | CASSVGWGPSTNEKLFF | TGTGCCAGCAGCGTAGGTTGGGGACCTTCAACTAATGAAAAACTGTTTTTT
few | TRBJ2-4 | TRBD1 | TRBV11-2 | CASSIPTGPKNIQYF | TGTGCCAGCAGCATACCGACAGGGCCCAAAAACATTCAGTACTTC
. | TRBJ2-7 | . | TRBV28 | CASSLPERAEQYF | TGTGCCAGCAGTTTGCCAGAACGGGCCGAGCAGTACTTC
many | TRBJ2-1 | . | TRBV5-6 | CASSLGRRAPNEQFF | TGTGCCAGCAGCTTGGGCAGAAGGGCCCCCAATGAGCAGTTCTTC
. | TRBJ1-5 | . | TRBV2 | CASSVFGGDQPQHF | TGTGCCAGCAGTGTATTTGGGGGCGATCAGCCCCAGCATTTT
many | TRBJ2-7 | TRBD2 | TRBV7-9 | CASEGGQPYEQYF | TGTGCCAGTGAGGGAGGGCAACCCTACGAGCAGTACTTC
. | TRBJ2-7 | . | TRBV12-3/TRBV12-4 | CASSRTLYEQYF | TGTGCCAGCAGCCGGACCCTTTACGAGCAGTACTTC
many | TRBJ1-1 | . | TRBV30 | CAWTGMGGRDTEAFF | TGTGCCTGGACCGGGATGGGGGGCAGGGACACTGAAGCTTTCTTT
many | TRBJ2-7 | TRBD1 | TRBV6-4 | CASSPGQGSSYEQYF | TGTGCCAGCAGTCCCGGACAGGGGAGCTCCTACGAGCAGTACTTC
many | TRBJ1-1 | TRBD1 | TRBV19 | CASRTASDRVAEAFF | TGTGCCAGCAGAACGGCCTCGGACAGGGTGGCTGAAGCTTTCTTT
few | TRBJ2-2 | . | TRBV28 | CASSLGRFGTGELFF | TGTGCCAGCAGTTTAGGCAGGTTCGGCACCGGGGAGCTGTTTTTT
few | TRBJ2-3 | TRBD1 | TRBV11-3 | CASSYRGVDTQYF | TGTGCCAGCAGCTACAGGGGAGTGGATACGCAGTATTTT
. | TRBJ2-1 | . | TRBV29-1 | CSVRGRERGNEQFF | TGCAGCGTCCGGGGACGGGAGAGGGGCAATGAGCAGTTCTTC
many | TRBJ2-5 | . | TRBV6-1 | CASSLAGGSQETQYF | TGTGCCAGCAGTTTGGCGGGCGGCTCTCAAGAGACCCAGTACTTC
few | TRBJ2-2 | . | TRBV6-4 | CASSDRGTTGELFF | TGTGCCAGCAGTGACAGGGGGACCACCGGGGAGCTGTTTTTT
few | TRBJ1-1 | . | TRBV11-2 | CASSFQSGVVPTEAFF | TGTGCCAGCAGCTTTCAATCTGGAGTGGTTCCTACTGAAGCTTTCTTT
few | TRBJ2-1 | . | TRBV2 | CAGRGNSNNEQFF | TGTGCCGGCCGAGGGAACAGCAACAATGAGCAGTTCTTC
many | TRBJ2-3 | TRBD2 | TRBV6-5 | CASSYSPTSGGPKSTDTQYF | TGTGCCAGCAGTTACTCCCCGACTAGCGGGGGGCCAAAAAGCACAGATACGCAGTATTTT
. | TRBJ1-1 | . | TRBV7-8 | CASSSSWGVNTEAFF | TGTGCCAGCAGCTCCTCCTGGGGAGTGAACACTGAAGCTTTCTTT
many | TRBJ2-5 | TRBD2 | TRBV11-3 | CASSLGLAGVSGETQYF | TGTGCCAGCAGCTTAGGACTAGCGGGGGTATCCGGAGAGACCCAGTACTTC
many | TRBJ2-7 | TRBD2 | TRBV4-2 | CASSPGGLAGLTYEQYF | TGTGCCAGCAGCCCCGGCGGCCTAGCGGGGCTAACCTACGAGCAGTACTTC
few | TRBJ2-2 | . | TRBV18 | CASSPPDDTGELFF | TGTGCCAGCTCACCGCCGGACGACACCGGGGAGCTGTTTTTT